This record concerns one T cell receptor (beta chain) sequence. What this receptor recognizes is not known. No qualities accompany the bases; no much larger clone lies one base away. The data stem from a study of technical replicates of blood from a few donors (dated by TCRdb to 2016 to 2017). Libraries were made using the immunoSEQ multiplex PCR assay. In its TCRdb copy, this immuneACCESS table keeps in-frame sequences only and misses some clones. Where compared with another copy, unresolved V genes explain less than half of these, and the others have no known cause. The sample table lists about 80,000 clones, 95% to 98% of them with a count of one. Approximately 0.14% of the sample is in the top ten clones. V is pruned by 5 bases and J by 0 bases, leaving 8 bases of the junction without a gene match. As encoded in the germline V gene, CDR1 is SGHVS while CDR2 is FQNEAQ. There are 17 amino acids in the CDR3, from cysteine to phenylalanine inclusive. Of all the DNA, just the CDR3 is kept, 51 bases in frame from base 1.

This sequence originates from a human donor in good health. The material sequenced was T cells isolated from PBMCs. The chain was built from TRBV7-8 and TRBJ2-2, with 8 bases matching TRBD2. The nucleotide sequence reads as follows: TGTGCCAGCAGCATATTGGTAGCGGGAACGAACACCGGGGAGCTGTTTTTT. This is translated as CASSILVAGTNTGELFF. The CDR3 plus the reference TRBV7-8 and TRBJ2-2 genes for the other parts give the full variable domain: GAGVSQSPRYKVAKRGQDVALRCDPISGHVSLFWYQQALGQGPEFLTYFQNEAQLDKSGLPSDRFFAERPEGSVSTLKIQRTQQEDSAVYLCASSILVAGTNTGELFFGEGSRLTVL.